Presented here are 30 T cell receptor beta chains from one specimen sequenced in a study of glioma-infiltrating T cells after dendritic cell vaccination. Indicated time point: after dendritic cell vaccination, including at tumor progression/relapse. Here immunoSEQ multiplex PCR was the method, and the copy in TCRdb shows in-frame clones only, minus some. The sample lists 80,000 to 95,000 clones, roughly 85% seen once, with around 8% in the top ten. The material was blood, obtained after dendritic cell vaccination. Receptor source: a human donor with glioblastoma.

The chain employs TRBV27 and TRBJ2-7; tentative D call: TRBD1 (6 bases). The CDR3 extends over 13 amino acids. CDR1 is MNHEY and CDR2 is SMNVEV in the germline V gene (reference sequence). V was trimmed by 3 bases and J by 3 bases, leaving 9 bases between them. CDR3 nucleotides: TGTGCCAGCAGTTTTAGAGGGGGCTACGAGCAGTACTTC. This translates into CASSFRGGYEQYF.

The CDR3 DNA follows: TGTGCCAGCAGCAGAGACGGGACAGGGTTAGATACGCAGTATTTT. Translation: CASSRDGTGLDTQYF. The V and J genes are TRBV7-6 and TRBJ2-3, with 9 bases aligning to TRBD1. The CDR3 has 15 residues. Germline-derived CDR1 and CDR2 are SGHVS and FNYEAQ. Trimming took 5 bases from V and 5 from J; bases not matched to a gene: 8.

The rearrangement joins TRBV25-1 to TRBJ1-4; D not certain. Germline CDR1 MGHDK, CDR2 SYGVNS. This CDR3 region has 14 residues. Trimming took 4 bases from V and 6 from J, leaving 12 bases between them. CDR3 in DNA: TGTGCCAGCAGTGCCTGGGCAGGTGATGAAAAACTGTTTTTT. Residues: CASSAWAGDEKLFF.

The genes are TRBV6-1 and TRBJ2-7, with 9 bases identical to TRBD1. The V segment lost 5 bases and the J segment 4 bases; nucleotides outside the gene matches: 6. The CDR3 covers 14 residues. Germline CDR1 and CDR2: MNHNS and SASEGT. CDR3 sequence reads: CASSPDRGTYEQYF. In nucleotides, the CDR3 is TGTGCCAGCAGTCCGGACAGGGGTACTTACGAGCAGTACTTC.

The chain uses TRBV6-6 and TRBJ2-7; 7 nucleotides align to TRBD1. V lost 4 bases and J lost 1; bases outside the gene matches: 7. Germline assignment: CDR1 MNHNY and CDR2 SVGAGI (reference sequence). This CDR3 has 15 residues. CDR3 nucleotides: TGTGCCAGCAGTTGGTCCTCGGGACAGTCCTACGAGCAGTACTTC. Protein: CASSWSSGQSYEQYF.

The chain uses TRBV27 and TRBJ2-7; a weak D match, TRBD1 (5 bases). CDR3 length: 14 amino acids. Per the germline V gene, CDR1 is MNHEY and CDR2 is SMNVEV (reference sequence). Trimming took off 2 bases at V and 3 bases at J, with 11 bases between the two ends. The CDR3 DNA follows: TGTGCCAGCAGTTTACAGGGTCGGAACTACGAGCAGTACTTC. Translated, it gives CASSLQGRNYEQYF.

This chain joins TRBV4-1 and TRBJ2-6, with D perhaps matching TRBD2 (5 bases). There are 16 residues in the CDR3. Germline loops: CDR1 MGHRA, CDR2 YSYEKL. V dropped 3 bases and J dropped 0 bases, with 9 bases sitting between them. For the CDR3, the DNA is TGCGCCAGCAGCCAGCCCGGAGGCTCTGGGGCCAACGTCCTGACTTTC. Its translation is CASSQPGGSGANVLTF.

The chain links TRBV2 to TRBJ2-3, with D possibly being TRBD2 (5 bases). V gave up 8 bases and J gave up 3 bases, with 18 bases separating them. The CDR3 consists of 15 residues. Germline values: CDR1 SNHLY, CDR2 FYNNEI. The CDR3 is CASDQEEDRTDTQYF. CDR3 coding DNA: TGTGCCAGCGATCAGGAGGAGGATCGGACAGATACGCAGTATTTT.

This clone was seen once. V and J are TRBV30 and TRBJ1-2; 7 bases line up with TRBD1. This CDR3 is built from 13 residues. V lost 2 bases and J lost 5; bases outside the gene matches: 5. Looked up from germline, CDR1 is GTSNPN and CDR2 is SVGIG (reference sequence). CDR3 sequence: CAWSTGENYGYTF. CDR3 bases: TGTGCCTGGAGTACAGGGGAAAATTATGGCTACACCTTC.

This clone was counted only a few times. The chain uses TRBV13 and TRBJ1-6; TRBD1 matches 7 bases. Germline V gives CDR1 PRHDT, CDR2 FYEKMQ (reference sequence). The ends lost 5 bases at V and 10 bases at J; junction bases unmatched: 8. This CDR3 spans 14 amino acids. CDR3 sequence: CASSRNRGGSPLHF. For the CDR3, the DNA is TGTGCCAGCAGCCGAAACAGGGGCGGGTCACCCCTCCACTTT.

DNA of the CDR3: TGTGCCAGAAGCTTGACAGCTAACTATGGCTACACCTTC. Its protein product is CARSLTANYGYTF. J is TRBJ1-2 and V is TRBV5-3; no clear D gene. Being an ORF, TRBV5-3 has a function that is uncertain. With 1 base removed from V and 0 bases from J, the gap between germline ends came to 4 bases. The CDR3 runs to 13 residues.

The rearrangement links TRBV15 to TRBJ1-4, with D maybe TRBD1 (5 bases). Germline loops: CDR1 LNHNV, CDR2 YYDKDF (reference sequence). The CDR3 spans 13 residues. The V and J ends lost 0 bases and 8 bases respectively, with 7 bases between them. In nucleotides, the CDR3 is TGTGCCACCAGCAGAGACAGACAGGAAAAACTGTTTTTT. It is translated as CATSRDRQEKLFF.

V gene TRBV4-2 combines with J gene TRBJ1-1; tentatively, D is TRBD1 (6 bases). Germline loops: CDR1 LGHNA, CDR2 YNFKEQ. Deletions cut 0 bases from V and 3 bases from J, with 11 bases between. The CDR3 has 15 amino acids. The CDR3 DNA reads as TGTGCCAGCAGCCAAGATCGGACAGAGCACACTGAAGCTTTCTTT. It codes for CASSQDRTEHTEAFF.

The J gene is TRBJ2-2, the V gene TRBV28, with 7 nucleotides matching TRBD1. V gave up 6 bases and J gave up 3 bases; unmatched junction bases: 4. Germline-derived CDR1 and CDR2 are MDHEN and SYDVKM. This CDR3 has 14 amino acids. The CDR3 spells CASRGDRYTGELFF. CDR3 nucleotide sequence: TGTGCCAGCAGGGGGGACAGATACACCGGGGAGCTGTTTTTT.

The chain couples TRBV2 to TRBJ1-1; TRBD1 matches at 7 bases. Per germline, CDR1 SNHLY and CDR2 FYNNEI. The trim removed 7 bases at V and 5 bases at J, leaving 7 bases unmatched. The CDR3 contains 13 residues. CDR3 coding DNA: TGTGCCAGCACTCCTAACAGGGGTACTGAAGCTTTCTTT. Amino acids: CASTPNRGTEAFF.

The J gene is TRBJ2-3, the V gene TRBV7-4; TRBD2 matches at 9 bases. The CDR3 sequence is 17 residues long. V shed 1 base, J shed 3 bases, and the junction held 8 bases outside the gene matches. Per the germline V gene, CDR1 is SGHVT and CDR2 is SQSDAQ. The CDR3 loop is CASSLVRLAGITDTQYF. In DNA form, the CDR3 reads TGTGCCAGCAGCTTAGTCCGTCTAGCGGGGATTACAGATACGCAGTATTTT.

This sequence joins TRBV13 and TRBJ1-5; a possible D gene is TRBD1 (5 bases). The germline V and J ends were trimmed by 0 bases and 2 bases, with 14 bases remaining between them. CDR1 is PRHDT and CDR2 is FYEKMQ in the germline V gene (reference sequence). The CDR3 has 17 amino acids. The chain's CDR3 is CASSLGLKGQGNQPQHF. Written as DNA, the CDR3 is TGTGCCAGCAGCTTAGGCCTAAAGGGGCAGGGCAATCAGCCCCAGCATTTT.

V and J are TRBV11-3 and TRBJ2-1; 11 positions match TRBD2. V lost 5 bases to trimming and J lost 6 bases; unmatched junction nucleotides: 6. Germline CDR1 SGHNT, CDR2 YENEEA. The CDR3 contains 15 residues. The CDR3 region is CASSTGLAESNEQFF. DNA for the CDR3: TGTGCCAGCAGCACGGGACTAGCGGAGAGCAATGAGCAGTTCTTC.

V and J are TRBV21-1 and TRBJ2-7; TRBD2 reflects the table's D call only, with no check against the DNA. TRBV21-1 is assigned pseudogene status. The CDR3 sequence is 21 residues long. This CDR3 reads CASSKGPAFGTSFRVTYEQYF. In DNA form, the CDR3 reads TGTGCCAGCAGCAAAGGACCCGCATTCGGGACTAGCTTTAGGGTAACCTACGAGCAGTACTTC.

The chain links TRBV11-2 to TRBJ2-2; 11 nucleotides line up with TRBD2. Germline loops: CDR1 SGHAT, CDR2 FQNNGV. The CDR3 length is 18 residues. Germline trimming cut 4 bases from V and 7 bases from J; bases unmatched to any gene: 14. In DNA, the CDR3 is TGTGCCAGCAGCTCAAGATTTCTGACTAGCGGGATTATCGGGGAGCTGTTTTTT. It codes for CASSSRFLTSGIIGELFF.

This chain connects TRBV7-3 to TRBJ2-1, with 9 nucleotides matching TRBD2. CDR3 length: 16 amino acids. CDR1 is SGHTA and CDR2 is FQGTGA in the germline V gene. The V segment lost 1 base and the J segment 8 bases; nucleotides outside the gene matches: 9. CDR3 nucleotides: TGTGCCAGCAGCTTAAAAGGGTCTAGCGGGGCCCATGAGCAGTTCTTC. Protein: CASSLKGSSGAHEQFF.

The chain recombines TRBV19 with TRBJ2-7, with 11 nucleotides matching TRBD2. Germline CDR1 and CDR2: LNHDA and SQIVND (reference sequence). Trimming took 5 bases from V and 4 from J; bases not matched to a gene: 7. This CDR3 has 15 residues. CDR3 in amino acids: CASSGRLAGRYEQYF. Written as DNA, the CDR3 is TGTGCCAGTAGTGGACGACTAGCGGGAAGGTACGAGCAGTACTTC.

This clone was detected only once. J is TRBJ2-5 and V is TRBV11-3; tentatively, D is TRBD1 (5 bases). CDR3 size: 13 residues. Deletions cut 4 bases from V and 5 bases from J, with 11 bases between. Germline V CDR1 and CDR2: SGHNT, YENEEA. CDR3 protein: CASSSRVGETQYF. DNA of the CDR3: TGTGCCAGCAGCTCCAGGGTCGGCGAGACCCAGTACTTC.

The chain combines TRBV9 with TRBJ2-1, with D tentatively TRBD1 (6 bases). The CDR3 has 16 residues. Germline CDR1 and CDR2: SGDLS and YYNGEE. V lost 3 bases and J 3 bases, leaving 16 bases between the germline ends. The CDR3 here is CASSAGTSMYYNEQFF. In DNA form, the CDR3 reads TGTGCCAGCAGCGCCGGGACATCAATGTACTACAATGAGCAGTTCTTC. The full variable domain, rest sourced from reference TRBV9 and TRBJ2-1, is DSGVTQTPKHLITATGQRVTLRCSPRSGDLSVYWYQQSLDQGLQFLIQYYNGEERAKGNILERFSAQQFPDLHSELNLSSLELGDSALYFCASSAGTSMYYNEQFFGPGTRLTVL.

This chain links TRBV19 with TRBJ1-1, with 7 bases that match TRBD1. Germline V lookup: CDR1 LNHDA, CDR2 SQIVND (reference sequence). V lost 6 bases, J lost 9 bases, and 13 bases stayed unmatched. The CDR3 totals 14 residues. Here the CDR3 reads CASSDRAGGVKAFF. Here the CDR3 DNA reads TGTGCCAGTAGCGACAGGGCTGGAGGAGTTAAAGCTTTCTTT.

The V and J genes are TRBV5-1 and TRBJ2-7; weak D call: TRBD1 (5 bases). Germline lookup yields CDR1 SGHRS and CDR2 YFSETQ. V was clipped by 6 bases and J by 2 bases, with 15 bases between them. The length of the CDR3 is 14 residues. DNA for the CDR3: TGCGCCAGCACCTCTATCGCAGGGCCCTACGAGCAGTACTTC. Translated, it gives CASTSIAGPYEQYF.

V usage is TRBV7-6 and J usage is TRBJ1-1; 12 nucleotides agree with TRBD1. The V gene's germline CDR1 is SGHVS and CDR2 FNYEAQ. V lost 2 bases and J lost 5; bases outside the gene matches: 3. The CDR3 runs to 15 residues. The CDR3 DNA reads as TGTGCCAGCAGCTTAAGGGACAGGGGGCCAACTGAAGCTTTCTTT. It is translated as CASSLRDRGPTEAFF.

This chain connects TRBV11-3 to TRBJ2-1, with 7 bases matching TRBD1. Germline loops: CDR1 SGHNT, CDR2 YENEEA. This CDR3 comprises 14 residues. The V and J ends lost 3 bases and 6 bases, in that order; junction bases with no gene match: 5. The chain's CDR3 is CASSFDRVVNEQFF. The CDR3, as DNA: TGTGCCAGCAGCTTCGACAGGGTGGTCAATGAGCAGTTCTTC.

The chain recombines TRBV7-9 with TRBJ2-7, with 14 bases aligning to TRBD2. Germline V gene sequence: CDR1 SEHNR, CDR2 FQNEAQ (reference sequence). J lost 7 bases, V lost 4 bases, and 9 bases had no gene match. The CDR3 length is 16 residues. Written as DNA, the CDR3 is TGTGCCAGCAGCTCTCCCGGGACTAGCGGGGGAGGTGAGCAGTACTTC. Translation: CASSSPGTSGGGEQYF.

The chain employs TRBV28 and TRBJ2-1, with TRBD1 identical over 8 bases. The CDR3 sequence is 17 residues long. Germline V gene sequence: CDR1 MDHEN, CDR2 SYDVKM. J was trimmed by 8 bases and V by 5 bases; bases with no gene match: 17. This CDR3 is CASSRTAPGGSGDEQFF. For the CDR3, the DNA is TGTGCCAGCAGTCGGACCGCCCCAGGGGGCTCAGGGGATGAGCAGTTCTTC.